The rows below give T cell receptor beta chains drawn from one sample of a study of beta chain features in type 1 diabetes. Clones were sequenced by immunoSEQ multiplex PCR, and TCRdb holds only the in-frame ones, with some missing. The sample holds more than 150,000 clones; approximately 12% are singletons and the top ten take under 2.5%. The specimen was central memory CD4+ T cells from blood. These receptors all come from a man between 18 and 29 years old in good health. Both conserved end residues are trimmed from each CDR3.

v_gene	j_gene	CDR3aa
TRBV4-2	TRBJ2-1	ASSQPGTYNEQF
TRBV5-1	TRBJ1-2	ASSLDRGTGYT
TRBV19	TRBJ1-1	ASSRGQGSTEAF
TRBV9	TRBJ2-7	ASLNPTGGEDYEQY
TRBV7-2	TRBJ2-1	ASSSQWGLAGVKF
TRBV5-1	TRBJ2-7	ASSTVPGTGAYEQY
TRBV15	TRBJ2-1	ATSRQKNNEQF
TRBV7-6	TRBJ1-1	ASSLPENTEAF
TRBV5-6	TRBJ1-2	ASSLGPGVNANYGYT
TRBV9	TRBJ1-6	ASSVVGGSALH
TRBV4-1	TRBJ2-6	ASSAEGTSGANVLT
TRBV5-1	TRBJ2-7	ASSLGILAGEQY
TRBV5-1	TRBJ2-1	ASSLSPGQGGEQF
TRBV6-1	TRBJ2-2	ASRVPWGTGELF
TRBV30	TRBJ1-5	AWSDDRSKTQH
TRBV28	TRBJ2-7	ASSLQASYEQY
TRBV14	TRBJ2-3	ASGRQGGQNTQY
TRBV5-6	TRBJ2-1	ASSLVPSGGLKGNEQF
TRBV29-1	TRBJ1-4	SVSWDRSEKLF
TRBV5-1	TRBJ2-3	ASSFRSSGRADTQY
TRBV5-1	TRBJ2-7	ASSLVLAGAEQY
TRBV5-1	TRBJ2-7	ASSLPSYEQY
TRBV28	TRBJ1-1	ASTVRGREAF
TRBV29-1	TRBJ2-1	SVPFRDHLYNEQF
TRBV7-2	TRBJ2-3	ASSLVASGGASTDTQY
TRBV7-9	TRBJ2-5	ASSWALPGQGRQETQY
TRBV29-1	TRBJ1-2	SCGTGYNYGYT
TRBV7-2	TRBJ1-2	ASSPQTGAYGYT
TRBV7-3	TRBJ2-1	ASSHGVGEQF
TRBV9	TRBJ2-7	ASSFGQVGPYEQY
TRBV4-2	TRBJ2-7	ASSQDWGTGQRRR
TRBV9	TRBJ2-3	ASSVGAGGLQNTQY
TRBV5-1	TRBJ1-1	ASSPGTGNTEAF
TRBV27	TRBJ2-3	ASRKGDLSTDTQY
TRBV2	TRBJ1-1	ASSPRAASYEAF
TRBV7-3	TRBJ2-1	ASSLLAGNNEQF
TRBV9	TRBJ2-1	ASSPWASGGDEQF
TRBV5-1	TRBJ2-7	ASSLTGTVNEQY
TRBV28	TRBJ2-1	ASSLVAGAGEQF
TRBV7-2	TRBJ2-3	ASGTFDQY
TRBV7-2	TRBJ2-7	ASSSEQGHEQY
TRBV7-3	TRBJ2-1	ASSQRPGLADYNEQF
TRBV19	TRBJ2-6	ASSISGTGYSGANVLT
TRBV30	TRBJ2-7	AWSVGGTRTYEQY
TRBV5-5	TRBJ2-3	ASSPFPGLAVDTQY
TRBV11-2	TRBJ2-3	ASSPALDTQY